This T cell receptor beta chain was obtained from a study of identical twins. Notes on the study in general: Monozygotic twins shared more out-of-frame TCR alpha than recombination models predicted.

The CDR3 spans 16 residues. Germline V gene lookup returns CDR1 SGDLS and CDR2 YYNGEE. V shed 3 bases, J shed 0 bases, and the junction held 7 bases outside the gene matches. Note on this clonotype: Its specificity is not known.

TCRdb reprocessed the 5' RACE reads via MiXCR and lists one record per CDR3 protein. The table has more than 1.5 million distinct CDR3 sequences, 32% seen once. The chain employs TRBV9 and TRBJ2-3; TRBD2 aligns across 7 bases. This receptor was identified in a newborn girl in good health. Sequenced sample: cord blood. The CDR3 loop reads CASSAPRDYSTDTQYF. Written as DNA, the CDR3 is TGTGCCAGCAGCGCCCCCCGGGACTATAGCACAGATACGCAGTATTTT.